The 25 T cell receptor beta chains below were found in one sample sequenced in a study of CD8 T cells in ankylosing spondylitis. TCRdb re-analysed the 5' RACE reads in MiXCR, keeping a single row per CDR3 protein. The sample consists of about 140,000 distinct CDR3 sequences, roughly 10% of them appearing once. The source material was blood, either unsorted or a sorted T cell fraction (not recorded which). These receptor sequences come from a female donor with ankylosing spondylitis or in good health (not recorded which).

This clonotype was observed a few times. Mismatch with germline at one junction end may stem from a read error. The chain couples TRBV10-3 to TRBJ2-3, with 9 bases that match TRBD2. The CDR3 totals 14 residues. CDR1 is ENHRY and CDR2 is SYGVKD in the germline V gene. The CDR3 spells CTIRLAGARDTQYF. The CDR3 bases are TGTACCATCAGGTTAGCGGGGGCCCGGGATACGCAGTATTTT.

This clonotype was seen many times. This chain connects TRBV19 to TRBJ2-1; tentatively, D is TRBD1 (6 bases). CDR1 LNHDA and CDR2 SQIVND come from the germline V gene (reference sequence). Trimming pared 5 bases from V and 4 bases from J, leaving 18 bases between. CDR3 size: 16 residues. CDR3 region: CASSLRASQGYNEQFF. CDR3 in DNA: TGTGCCAGTAGTCTACGGGCCTCACAGGGATACAATGAGCAGTTCTTC.

The V call is TRBV3-1, the J call TRBJ2-5, with 8 nucleotides matching TRBD2. The CDR3 loop spans 14 amino acids. Trimming cost V 7 bases and J 5 bases; bases outside gene matches: 9. Per germline, CDR1 LGHDT and CDR2 YNNKEL (reference sequence). CDR3 protein: CASTSSGMSETQYF. DNA for the CDR3: TGTGCCAGCACCAGTAGCGGGATGTCGGAGACCCAGTACTTC.

The rearrangement links TRBV2 to TRBJ2-7; D is possibly TRBD1 or TRBD2 (5 bases each). Trimming took off 6 bases at V and 6 bases at J, with 12 bases between the two ends. This CDR3 has 12 residues. Germline loops: CDR1 SNHLY, CDR2 FYNNEI. The CDR3 DNA sequence: TGTGCCAGCAGGGGACGGCTCGGCGAGCAGTACTTC. It encodes CASRGRLGEQYF.

This clonotype showed up many times. A junction boundary mismatches the germline segment, possibly from a read error. The chain has TRBV11-3 and TRBJ2-1, with D unclear. This CDR3 is built from 12 residues. CDR1 is SGHNT and CDR2 is YENEEA in the germline V gene. The CDR3 coding sequence is TGTGCCAGCAGCTTAGTGGTAGGTCCCACAGACTGG. It yields the protein CASSLVVGPTDW.

This clonotype was observed at least ten times. The chain's CDR3 is CAISETAMANQPQHF. The CDR3 DNA reads TGTGCCATCAGTGAGACAGCCATGGCCAATCAGCCCCAGCATTTT. The chain links TRBV10-3 to TRBJ1-5, with D uncertain. Germline CDR1 reads ENHRY; CDR2 reads SYGVKD. Trimming stripped 2 bases from V and 3 bases from J, with 11 bases between. The CDR3 is 15 amino acids.

This clonotype was counted at least ten times. The V call is TRBV4-2, the J call TRBJ2-1; D perhaps matches TRBD2 (6 bases). Trimming pared 1 base from V and 7 bases from J, leaving 20 bases between. CDR1 LGHNA and CDR2 YNFKEQ come from the germline V gene. The CDR3 has 17 amino acids. The CDR3 coding sequence is TGTGCCAGCAGCCAAGTGGGCGGAGGCCCGGGGGAAAATGAGCAGTTCTTC. Translating gives CASSQVGGGPGENEQFF.

This clonotype was observed a handful of times. This chain links TRBV7-2 with TRBJ2-3; D is unclear. Germline CDR1 SGHTA, CDR2 FQGNSA. Trimming shortened V by 5 bases and J by 6 bases, and 18 bases separated the two germline ends. This CDR3 comprises 15 residues. The CDR3 nucleotides are TGTGCCAGCAGCACCAGACCGATCGACACGGATACGCAGTATTTT. It is translated as CASSTRPIDTDTQYF.

This clonotype was detected many times. This chain uses TRBV21-1 with TRBJ2-7. TRBV21-1 is listed as a pseudogene. The CDR3 extends over 16 amino acids. In DNA, the CDR3 is TGTGCCAGCAGCAAATCTCTTGGGATAAGCTCCTACGAGCAGTACTTC. Translated, it gives CASSKSLGISSYEQYF.

This clonotype showed up many times. The chain combines TRBV5-1 with TRBJ2-5, with a possible D match to TRBD2 (6 bases). Trimming took 0 bases from V and 1 from J, leaving 10 bases between them. The CDR3 is 15 amino acids. The germline CDR1 and CDR2 sequences are SGHRS and YFSETQ. The CDR3 nucleotides are TGCGCCAGCAGCTTGGCGGCGGGACCCCAAGAGACCCAGTACTTC. It yields the protein CASSLAAGPQETQYF.

This clonotype was seen many times. The chain is built from TRBV30 and TRBJ2-7, with D possibly being TRBD1 (6 bases). The CDR3 is made up of 12 amino acids. Between the trimmed V and J ends, which lost 5 bases and 6 bases, there was a span of 14 bases. Germline V CDR1 and CDR2: GTSNPN, SVGIG (reference sequence). CDR3 residues: CAWGWTVTEQYF. The CDR3 DNA reads TGTGCCTGGGGGTGGACAGTGACCGAGCAGTACTTC.

This chain joins TRBV20-1 and TRBJ2-5; no definite D call. This CDR3 spans 12 amino acids. V was pared by 5 bases and J by 4 bases, with 11 bases between. In germline, CDR1 is DFQATT, CDR2 SNEGSKA (reference sequence). DNA for the CDR3: TGCAGTGCTTATGACAACGGAGAGACCCAGTACTTC. It specifies CSAYDNGETQYF.

The table lists this clonotype with many counts. CDR3 DNA sequence: TGTGCCAGCAGCCAAGGGACTAGCGGGGGCTACGAGCAGTACTTC. Protein sequence: CASSQGTSGGYEQYF. The chain combines TRBV4-2 with TRBJ2-7, with 13 bases lining up with TRBD2. The CDR3 has 15 residues. With 1 base clipped from V and 3 bases from J, the junction kept 0 bases outside the gene matches. Germline V lookup: CDR1 LGHNA, CDR2 YNFKEQ.

This clonotype was detected ten times or more. This rearrangement joins TRBV7-2 to TRBJ1-2, with D perhaps matching TRBD1 (6 bases). CDR1 SGHTA and CDR2 FQGNSA come from the germline V gene. Trimming shortened V by 6 bases and J by 7 bases, and 21 bases separated the two germline ends. This CDR3 is 15 amino acids long. CDR3 sequence: CASSSRTDLWIGYTF. The CDR3 region has the DNA TGTGCCAGCAGTTCGAGGACAGACTTATGGATTGGCTACACCTTC. Filled out from reference TRBV7-2 and TRBJ1-2, the complete variable domain reads GAGVSQSPSNKVTEKGKDVELRCDPISGHTALYWYRQSLGQGLEFLIYFQGNSAPDKSGLPSDRFSAERTGGSVSTLTIQRTQQEDSAVYLCASSSRTDLWIGYTFGSGTRLTVV.

Worth noting for this clonotype: A much larger clone is a single base away; this may be a read error. This chain connects TRBV5-6 to TRBJ2-5; D is perhaps TRBD2 (6 bases). The germline gives CDR1 SGHDT, CDR2 YYEEEE. The CDR3 sequence is 14 residues long. The CDR3 nucleotides read TGTGCCAGCAGCTTGGCGGGAGAGAAAGAGGCCCAGTACTTC. It is translated as CASSLAGEKEAQYF.

This clonotype showed up many times. This chain joins TRBV19 and TRBJ2-7, with 10 bases lining up with TRBD2. V trimming: 2 bases; J trimming: 7 bases; junction bases outside the gene matches: 5. Germline values: CDR1 LNHDA, CDR2 SQIVND (reference sequence). The CDR3 extends over 14 amino acids. CDR3 sequence reads: CASSITAGGREQYF. CDR3 nucleotide sequence: TGTGCCAGTAGTATAACAGCGGGGGGGAGAGAGCAGTACTTC. Complete variable domain (other parts from reference TRBV19 and TRBJ2-7): DGGITQSPKYLFRKEGQNVTLSCEQNLNHDAMYWYRQDPGQGLRLIYYSQIVNDFQKGDIAEGYSVSREKKESFPLTVTSAQKNPTAFYLCASSITAGGREQYFGPGTRLTVT.

This clonotype was detected many times. The chain joins TRBV14 to TRBJ1-3; D gene ambiguous. Germline-derived CDR1 and CDR2 are SGHDN and FVKESK. With 3 bases removed from V and 4 bases from J, the gap between germline ends came to 7 bases. This CDR3 comprises 13 residues. The CDR3 region is CASSHLSGNTIYF. The CDR3 nucleotides read TGTGCCAGCAGCCACCTCTCGGGAAACACCATATATTTT.

This clonotype was counted between two and nine times. The chain carries TRBV11-3 and TRBJ2-1, with D perhaps matching TRBD2 (5 bases). V lost 2 bases and J lost 8, with 19 bases in between. The CDR3 runs 16 residues. CDR1 is SGHNT and CDR2 is YENEEA in the germline V gene. CDR3 loop: CASSLLLGSGKDEQFF. The CDR3 DNA reads TGTGCCAGCAGCTTACTGCTGGGTTCGGGGAAAGATGAGCAGTTCTTC. The full variable domain, rest sourced from reference TRBV11-3 and TRBJ2-1, is EAGVVQSPRYKIIEKKQPVAFWCNPISGHNTLYWYLQNLGQGPELLIRYENEEAVDDSQLPKDRFSAERLKGVDSTLKIQPAELGDSAVYLCASSLLLGSGKDEQFFGPGTRLTVL.

This clonotype occurred a few times. The junction differs from germline at one of its ends, possibly a read error. The chain combines TRBV11-3 with TRBJ1-2, with D possibly matching TRBD1 (5 bases). There are 12 residues in the CDR3. Germline CDR1 reads SGHNT; CDR2 reads YENEEA. This chain's CDR3 is CASSSRGNGYPF. CDR3 DNA sequence: TGTGCCAGCAGCTCCCGGGGGAATGGCTACCCCTTC.

This clonotype has ten or more counts. The chain carries TRBV2 and TRBJ2-2; 9 bases are a match to TRBD1. The length of the CDR3 is 14 residues. In germline, CDR1 is SNHLY, CDR2 FYNNEI. The V and J ends lost 6 bases and 2 bases, in that order; junction bases with no gene match: 1. CDR3 sequence reads: CASRQGANTGELFF. Written as DNA, the CDR3 is TGTGCCAGCAGACAGGGGGCCAACACCGGGGAGCTGTTTTTT.

This clonotype was observed at least ten times. The chain combines TRBV11-3 with TRBJ2-1; weak D call: TRBD2 (6 bases). Germline V lookup: CDR1 SGHNT, CDR2 YENEEA. This CDR3 is 14 amino acids long. Trimming pared 1 base from V and 8 bases from J, leaving 12 bases between. In nucleotides, the CDR3 is TGTGCCAGCAGCTTAGCGACTAGGGTCGATGAGCAGTTCTTC. Translating it yields CASSLATRVDEQFF.

This clonotype was seen at least ten times. The rearrangement uses TRBV7-2 and TRBJ2-1; possible D gene TRBD2, 5 bases. Germline V gene sequence: CDR1 SGHTA, CDR2 FQGNSA. The CDR3 contains 16 residues. V was cut by 3 bases and J by 6 bases, with 18 bases left in between. The CDR3 loop reads CASSFLGLARTNEQFF. In DNA, the CDR3 is TGTGCCAGCAGCTTTCTGGGTCTAGCTCGGACCAATGAGCAGTTCTTC.

Concerning this clonotype: Mismatch with germline at one junction end may stem from a read error. V is TRBV7-6 and J is TRBJ2-1; D gene uncertain. CDR1 SGHVS and CDR2 FNYEAQ come from the germline V gene. The CDR3 has 13 amino acids. In DNA form, the CDR3 reads TGTGTCAGCAGCTTAGTTCGGGTAGGTGAGCAGTTCTTC. Protein product: CVSSLVRVGEQFF.

This clonotype was counted a few times. V gene TRBV5-4 combines with J gene TRBJ2-5; perhaps D is TRBD1 or TRBD2 (6 bases each). The germline CDR1 and CDR2 sequences are SGHNT and YYREEE (reference sequence). The CDR3 contains 17 residues. V gave up 1 base and J gave up 2 bases, with 18 bases separating them. Written as DNA, the CDR3 is TGTGCCAGCAGCTTGCTTGGAGGGGGAAGACCTCAAGAGACCCAGTACTTC. As protein: CASSLLGGGRPQETQYF. The variable domain in full, with the rest retrieved from reference TRBV5-4 and TRBJ2-5, is ETGVTQSPTHLIKTRGQQVTLRCSSQSGHNTVSWYQQALGQGPQFIFQYYREEENGRGNFPPRFSGLQFPNYSSELNVNALELDDSALYLCASSLLGGGRPQETQYFGPGTRLLVL.

This clonotype was seen repeatedly, ten times or more. The chain is built from TRBV3-1 and TRBJ1-1, with D uncertain. Germline V gene lookup returns CDR1 LGHDT and CDR2 YNNKEL (reference sequence). Trimming pared 0 bases from V and 8 bases from J, leaving 10 bases between. This CDR3 is built from 13 residues. CDR3 DNA: TGTGCCAGCAGCCAAGAGTGGGTTGGGGAAGCTTTCTTT. Translated: CASSQEWVGEAFF. Using reference TRBV3-1 and TRBJ1-1 for the parts outside the CDR3, the full variable domain is DTAVSQTPKYLVTQMGNDKSIKCEQNLGHDTMYWYKQDSKKFLKIMFSYNNKELIINETVPNRFSPKSPDKAHLNLHINSLELGDSAVYFCASSQEWVGEAFFGQGTRLTVV.